This T cell receptor (beta chain) came from a study of T-cell reconstitution after alpha-beta-depleted transplantation in children. Germline assignment: CDR1 SQVTM and CDR2 ANQGSEA. V dropped 4 bases and J dropped 5 bases, with 8 bases sitting between them. This CDR3 has 12 amino acids. Unique molecular identifiers tagged the TCRbeta library. TCRdb recomputed calls from the PCR reads with MiXCR, one row per CDR3 protein. The data show some 140,000 distinct CDR3 sequences, with 9.7% seen just once and around 24% held by the top ten. Sequenced here: PBMCs, mostly from graft donor cells, sampled 180 days after TCRalphabeta/CD19-depleted stem cell transplant. The TCR sequence derives from a girl under three years old who had a stem cell transplant for combined immunodeficiency, so the T cells may come from the graft donor. This chain connects TRBV29-1 to TRBJ2-2; perhaps TRBD2 as D (5 bases). Here the CDR3 DNA reads TGCAGCGTTGGACGGAGGACCGGGGAGCTGTTTTTT. This sequence encodes CSVGRRTGELFF.